These T cell receptor beta chains were read from a single sample in a study of blood T cell repertoires in COVID-19. Sequencing was performed with immunoSEQ multiplex PCR; in TCRdb, only in-frame clones are kept and a portion is missing. The sample lists approximately 460,000 clones, 89% occurring once. The material sequenced was peripheral blood. All receptors derive from a man aged 18 to 30 with COVID-19, enrolled during active disease. The CDR3 runs from the conserved cysteine through the conserved F or W. The D gene is left open where the match is weak. Rows give clone size only sometimes, using once, few, many, or a class for an expanded clone.

CDR3: CATSDFAGGLPDYSPLHF; DNA: TGTGCCACCAGTGATTTTGCCGGAGGCTTGCCGGATTATTCACCCCTCCACTTT; J: TRBJ1-6; V: TRBV24-1; D: -; size: -
CDR3: CASSGQPGGYTEAFF; DNA: TGTGCCAGCAGTGGACAGCCCGGCGGGTACACTGAAGCTTTCTTT; J: TRBJ1-1; V: TRBV6-2/TRBV6-3; D: -; size: -
CDR3: CASSSNSLAGGPNEQFF; DNA: TGTGCCAGCAGCTCCAATTCACTAGCGGGGGGCCCCAATGAGCAGTTCTTC; J: TRBJ2-1; V: TRBV5-4; D: TRBD2; size: -
CDR3: CATGDTYTDTQYF; DNA: TGTGCCACCGGGGACACTTACACAGATACGCAGTATTTT; J: TRBJ2-3; V: TRBV24-1; D: -; size: -
CDR3: CSGTANTGELFF; DNA: TGCAGCGGTACAGCGAACACCGGGGAGCTGTTTTTT; J: TRBJ2-2; V: TRBV29-1; D: -; size: -
CDR3: CASGNGLAGSTDTQYF; DNA: TGTGCCAGCGGGAACGGACTAGCGGGAAGCACAGATACGCAGTATTTT; J: TRBJ2-3; V: TRBV27; D: TRBD2; size: -
CDR3: CASSVGDRGPADTQYF; DNA: TGTGCCAGCAGTGTTGGGGACAGGGGGCCGGCAGATACGCAGTATTTT; J: TRBJ2-3; V: TRBV2; D: TRBD1; size: -
CDR3: CASGTQGSVETQYF; DNA: TGTGCTAGTGGAACCCAGGGGAGTGTGGAGACCCAGTACTTC; J: TRBJ2-5; V: TRBV12-5; D: -; size: -
CDR3: CASRGPNTGELFF; DNA: TGTGCCAGCAGGGGGCCCAACACCGGGGAGCTGTTTTTT; J: TRBJ2-2; V: TRBV2; D: -; size: -
CDR3: CASSQDPSGGDTQYF; DNA: TGTGCCAGCAGCCAAGATCCGAGCGGGGGGGATACGCAGTATTTT; J: TRBJ2-3; V: TRBV3-1/TRBV3-2; D: TRBD2; size: -
CDR3: CASSEWGQEAFF; DNA: TGTGCCAGCAGTGAATGGGGACAGGAAGCTTTCTTT; J: TRBJ1-1; V: TRBV2; D: TRBD1; size: -
CDR3: CASTPGGWGNTGELFF; DNA: TGTGCCAGTACCCCTGGGGGGTGGGGGAACACCGGGGAGCTGTTTTTT; J: TRBJ2-2; V: TRBV19; D: -; size: -
CDR3: CASSRGAGELFF; DNA: TGTGCCAGCAGTCGGGGGGCCGGGGAGCTGTTTTTT; J: TRBJ2-2; V: TRBV6-5; D: TRBD2; size: -
CDR3: CASSITGTYEQYF; DNA: TGTGCCAGCAGTATTACCGGGACTTACGAGCAGTACTTC; J: TRBJ2-7; V: TRBV25-1; D: -; size: -
CDR3: CASSESPSQNNEQFF; DNA: TGTGCCAGCAGTGAATCCCCTAGCCAGAACAATGAGCAGTTCTTC; J: TRBJ2-1; V: TRBV2; D: -; size: -
CDR3: CASSLGRRAPYTF; DNA: TGTGCCAGCAGTTTGGGCAGGCGGGCCCCCTACACCTTC; J: TRBJ1-2; V: TRBV12-3/TRBV12-4; D: -; size: -
CDR3: CASSWGQAQPRRETQYF; DNA: TGTGCCAGCAGCTGGGGGCAGGCTCAACCTAGGCGAGAGACCCAGTACTTC; J: TRBJ2-5; V: TRBV11-2; D: -; size: -
CDR3: CASSVGAAELNTIYF; DNA: TGTGCCAGCAGCGTGGGGGCGGCCGAGCTAAACACCATATATTTT; J: TRBJ1-3; V: TRBV6-6; D: -; size: -
CDR3: CASSLLPPTGLYEQYF; DNA: TGTGCCAGCAGTTTACTCCCCCCGACAGGGTTATACGAGCAGTACTTC; J: TRBJ2-7; V: TRBV27; D: TRBD1; size: -
CDR3: CASSPGGLAFNTQYF; DNA: TGCGCCAGCAGCCCGGGGGGACTAGCTTTCAATACGCAGTATTTT; J: TRBJ2-3; V: TRBV5-1; D: TRBD2; size: -
CDR3: CASSYGTTSDEQFF; DNA: TGTGCCAGCAGTTACGGGACAACCTCTGATGAGCAGTTCTTC; J: TRBJ2-1; V: TRBV6-2/TRBV6-3; D: -; size: -
CDR3: CSASGGEAKYNEQFF; DNA: TGCAGTGCTAGTGGGGGAGAAGCTAAATACAATGAGCAGTTCTTC; J: TRBJ2-1; V: TRBV20-1; D: -; size: few
CDR3: CASSVGGRRTDTQYF; DNA: TGTGCCAGCAGCGTCGGTGGCAGGCGCACAGATACGCAGTATTTT; J: TRBJ2-3; V: TRBV11-2; D: -; size: -
CDR3: CASSLDTYEQYF; DNA: TGCGCCAGCAGCCTGGATACTTACGAGCAGTACTTC; J: TRBJ2-7; V: TRBV5-1; D: -; size: few
CDR3: CASSRGGGVYEQYF; DNA: TGTGCCAGCAGCCGGGGAGGTGGGGTTTACGAGCAGTACTTC; J: TRBJ2-7; V: TRBV7-9; D: -; size: -
CDR3: CASSRYRGRETEAFF; DNA: TGTGCCAGCAGCCGATACAGGGGAAGGGAGACTGAAGCTTTCTTT; J: TRBJ1-1; V: TRBV4-2; D: TRBD1; size: once
CDR3: CASSPGESYEQYF; DNA: TGTGCCAGCAGCCCCGGGGAGTCCTACGAGCAGTACTTC; J: TRBJ2-7; V: TRBV12-3/TRBV12-4; D: -; size: -